The 18 T cell receptor beta chains below come from one sample, sequenced in a study of T-cell memory formation after mild COVID-19. One entry per CDR3 protein, called by TCRdb with MiXCR from the 5' RACE reads. Here the sample spans fewer than 500,000 distinct CDR3 sequences, nearly 25% being singletons. The material sequenced was PBMCs or a T cell subset sorted from them (not recorded which). The receptor set was obtained from an adult woman who had mild COVID-19 (a few samples of this study predate the infection). Cell type and time point are not known.

The sample holds a few counts of this clonotype. The chain has TRBV10-3 and TRBJ1-5, with TRBD1 matching over 9 bases. Trimming took 3 bases from V and 6 from J; bases not matched to a gene: 6. The CDR3 spans 15 residues. Germline V CDR1 and CDR2: ENHRY, SYGVKD. The CDR3 bases are TGTGCCATCAGTGACCCGGGACAGGGCGGTCAGCCCCAGCATTTT. This translates into CAISDPGQGGQPQHF.

The V gene is TRBV5-5, the J gene TRBJ1-1; 9 bases map to TRBD1. The junction had 7 bases not matched to a gene; V was cut back by 3 bases and J by 4 bases. Germline V gives CDR1 SGHKS, CDR2 YYEKEE (reference sequence). The length of the CDR3 is 15 residues. The CDR3 spells CASSSGQGFATEAFF. The CDR3 nucleotides are TGTGCCAGCAGCTCGGGACAGGGTTTTGCCACTGAAGCTTTCTTT.

V gene TRBV6-5 combines with J gene TRBJ1-5; D is unclear. The CDR3 totals 15 residues. The V end lost 2 bases, the J end lost 5 bases, and 13 bases lay between the germline ends. In germline, CDR1 is MNHEY, CDR2 SVGAGI. The CDR3 DNA sequence: TGTGCCAGCAGTTACGGCGTAGGGTTCGATCAGCCCCAGCATTTT. Protein: CASSYGVGFDQPQHF.

V usage is TRBV5-6 and J usage is TRBJ2-2; 10 nucleotides agree with TRBD2. V was clipped by 3 bases and J by 5 bases; unmatched bases: 13. There are 18 residues in the CDR3. Looked up from germline, CDR1 is SGHDT and CDR2 is YYEEEE. The DNA for the CDR3 is TGTGCCAGCAGCTATCGTAGTAGCGGGAGGTCGATGACCGGGGAGCTGTTTTTT. Protein product: CASSYRSSGRSMTGELFF. Variable domain in full (rest from reference TRBV5-6 and TRBJ2-2): DAGVTQSPTHLIKTRGQQVTLRCSPKSGHDTVSWYQQALGQGPQFIFQYYEEEERQRGNFPDRFSGHQFPNYSSELNVNALLLGDSALYLCASSYRSSGRSMTGELFFGEGSRLTVL.

This clonotype appeared a single time. With a much larger clone just one base away, this may be a read error. The chain combines TRBV5-1 with TRBJ1-1; no reliable D call. Per germline, CDR1 SGHRS and CDR2 YFSETQ. The V gene lost 7 bases and the J gene lost 1 base, with 11 bases spanning the gap. The CDR3 has 13 amino acids. This CDR3 is CASRVDKNTEAFF. The CDR3 nucleotides read TGCGCCAGCCGAGTCGATAAGAACACTGAAGCTTTCTTT.

This clonotype was seen only once. The chain employs TRBV19 and TRBJ2-3, with TRBD1 identical over 9 bases. Germline values: CDR1 LNHDA, CDR2 SQIVND (reference sequence). Trimming at V came to 3 bases and at J to 4 bases, leaving 5 bases not matched to a gene. The CDR3 is 15 residues long. The CDR3 sequence is CASSIRDREPDTQYF. The CDR3 DNA follows: TGTGCCAGTAGTATCCGGGACAGGGAGCCAGATACGCAGTATTTT.

This clonotype was seen just once. A much larger clonotype is one base distant, so this may be a read error. The chain combines TRBV5-1 with TRBJ2-3; 12 positions match TRBD2. After removal of 5 bases from V and 5 bases from J, the junction contained 3 bases not matched to a gene. Germline V CDR1 and CDR2: SGHRS, YFSETQ. The CDR3 consists of 14 residues. CDR3 loop: CASRSGLAGDTQYF. The CDR3 bases are TGCGCCAGCAGATCGGGACTAGCGGGAGATACGCAGTATTTT.

The chain links TRBV7-9 to TRBJ2-2, with unresolved D. There are 15 residues in the CDR3. CDR1 and CDR2 (germline): SEHNR, FQNEAQ (reference sequence). Trimming removed 3 bases at V and 4 bases at J, with 12 bases between. The CDR3 region has the DNA TGTGCCAGCAGCTTTGGGTCGACGATCACCGGGGAGCTGTTTTTT. Translation gives CASSFGSTITGELFF. The complete variable domain, with remaining parts taken from reference TRBV7-9 and TRBJ2-2, reads DTGVSQNPRHKITKRGQNVTFRCDPISEHNRLYWYRQTLGQGPEFLTYFQNEAQLEKSRLLSDRFSAERPKGSFSTLEIQRTEQGDSAMYLCASSFGSTITGELFFGEGSRLTVL.

This clonotype turned up a few times. The CDR3 sequence is CASSQGSPRRQPQHF. As DNA, the CDR3 is TGTGCCAGCAGCCAGGGCAGCCCACGGAGGCAGCCCCAGCATTTT. The chain joins TRBV3-1 to TRBJ1-5, with D unresolved. The germline V gene has CDR1 LGHDT and CDR2 YNNKEL (reference sequence). V gave up 3 bases and J gave up 7 bases, with 16 bases separating them. The CDR3 totals 15 residues.

The rearrangement joins TRBV12-3 or TRBV12-4 to TRBJ1-2; 7 positions agree with TRBD1. The length of the CDR3 is 13 residues. The junction had 8 bases not matched to a gene; V was cut back by 5 bases and J by 8 bases. The CDR3 spells CASSAPGGKGYTF. The CDR3 nucleotides read TGTGCCAGCAGTGCACCAGGGGGAAAGGGCTACACCTTC.

The chain couples TRBV20-1 to TRBJ1-1; D unclear. Germline loops: CDR1 DFQATT, CDR2 SNEGSKA (reference sequence). CDR3 size: 10 residues. V shed 5 bases and J shed 6 bases, with 7 bases lying between them. In nucleotides, the CDR3 is TGCAGTGCTCGTAGGGCTGAAGCTTTCTTT. This gives the protein CSARRAEAFF.

A few counts support this clonotype. The chain recombines TRBV12-3 or TRBV12-4 with TRBJ1-5, with D perhaps matching TRBD1 (5 bases). This CDR3 is 16 amino acids long. The germline V and J ends were trimmed by 2 bases and 2 bases, with 13 bases remaining between them. For the CDR3, the DNA is TGTGCCAGCAGTTTACAAGGGCCGGGGGGCAATCAGCCCCAGCATTTT. Its translation is CASSLQGPGGNQPQHF.

This clonotype was picked up a small number of times. The genes are TRBV29-1 and TRBJ2-3; D is tentatively TRBD1 or TRBD2 (5 bases each). The CDR3 has 14 amino acids. V shed 2 bases and J shed 6 bases, with 15 bases lying between them. CDR1 and CDR2 (germline): SQVTM, ANQGSEA. The CDR3 sequence: CSVEMVRERDTQYF. CDR3 in DNA: TGCAGCGTTGAAATGGTCAGGGAGCGGGATACGCAGTATTTT.

This clonotype was observed a few times. The chain joins TRBV7-3 to TRBJ1-1; possibly TRBD1 for D (5 bases). Germline V lookup: CDR1 SGHTA, CDR2 FQGTGA. CDR3 length: 15 residues. Trimming removed 2 bases at V and 5 bases at J, with 15 bases between. For the CDR3, the DNA is TGTGCCAGCAGCTTATCCGCATCTTCAGGGACTGAAGCTTTCTTT. Translation gives CASSLSASSGTEAFF.

This sequence joins TRBV6-1 and TRBJ1-2; no definite D call. V was cut by 4 bases and J by 4 bases, with 13 bases left in between. The germline V gene encodes CDR1 MNHNS and CDR2 SASEGT. The CDR3 covers 14 residues. The DNA for the CDR3 is TGTGCCAGCAGTGGGGCAGTCTTAGCCTATGGCTACACCTTC. It yields the protein CASSGAVLAYGYTF.

The rearrangement uses TRBV30 and TRBJ2-3; 10 nucleotides align to TRBD2. The germline V gene has CDR1 GTSNPN and CDR2 SVGIG (reference sequence). The V and J ends lost 3 bases and 0 bases, in that order; junction bases with no gene match: 9. CDR3 length: 17 residues. CDR3 DNA sequence: TGTGCCTGGAGCGTGAGACGGACTAGCGGTAGCACAGATACGCAGTATTTT. Residues: CAWSVRRTSGSTDTQYF. The complete variable domain, with remaining parts taken from reference TRBV30 and TRBJ2-3, reads SQTIHQWPATLVQPVGSPLSLECTVEGTSNPNLYWYRQAAGRGLQLLFYSVGIGQISSEVPQNLSASRPQDRQFILSSKKLLLSDSGFYLCAWSVRRTSGSTDTQYFGPGTRLTVL.

This clonotype was counted between two and nine times. The V gene is TRBV29-1, the J gene TRBJ2-1, with D uncertain. Germline V gene data show CDR1 as SQVTM and CDR2 as ANQGSEA. This CDR3 contains 10 residues. V lost 4 bases, J lost 6 bases, and 4 bases lay in between. As DNA, the CDR3 is TGCAGCGTTGCCGGCAATGAGCAGTTCTTC. It is translated as CSVAGNEQFF.

This chain links TRBV4-3 with TRBJ2-1; the D gene is possibly TRBD2 (5 bases). The CDR3 has 15 residues. Germline V gives CDR1 LGHNA, CDR2 YSLEER. V lost 4 bases to trimming and J lost 5 bases, with 15 bases between them. The CDR3 DNA reads as TGCGCCAGCAGCCCTTTCTGGGAGCAGGACAATGAGCAGTTCTTC. Amino acids: CASSPFWEQDNEQFF.